The 17 T cell receptor beta chains given below trace back to one sample, sequenced in a study of cytomegalovirus exposure and HLA in healthy donors. PCR primers comprised 60 Vbeta and 13 Jbeta primers. Sequenced by immunoSEQ multiplex PCR; TCRdb stores in-frame clones only, minus some. The sample has over 150,000 clones, 60% to 85% seen once. The sequencing sample was made of PBMCs. These receptor sequences come from a young man in good health and CMV-seropositive.

The rearrangement joins TRBV6-1 to TRBJ1-2, with 7 bases that match TRBD1. The CDR3 spans 14 residues. In germline, CDR1 is MNHNS, CDR2 SASEGT. Germline trimming cut 4 bases from V and 5 bases from J; bases unmatched to any gene: 7. CDR3 residues: CASSAQGENYGYTF. The CDR3 DNA is TGTGCCAGCAGTGCGCAGGGGGAGAATTATGGCTACACCTTC.

The rearrangement links TRBV9 to TRBJ2-2; perhaps TRBD1 as D (5 bases). The CDR3 is 15 residues long. V was cut by 2 bases and J by 0 bases, with 8 bases left in between. Per the germline V gene, CDR1 is SGDLS and CDR2 is YYNGEE. The CDR3 is CASSVAGSNTGELFF. DNA of the CDR3: TGTGCCAGCAGCGTGGCAGGGTCGAACACCGGGGAGCTGTTTTTT.

This sequence joins TRBV7-9 and TRBJ1-2, with 9 bases matching TRBD1. CDR1 and CDR2 from the germline V gene are SEHNR and FQNEAQ (reference sequence). Trimming cost V 6 bases and J 3 bases; bases outside gene matches: 5. The CDR3 runs 14 residues. The chain's CDR3 is CASSPTGGYYGYTF. In DNA form, the CDR3 reads TGTGCCAGCAGTCCCACAGGGGGCTACTATGGCTACACCTTC.

The chain carries TRBV5-1 and TRBJ2-7, with TRBD1 matching 7 bases. CDR1 is SGHRS, CDR2 YFSETQ, per germline. The CDR3 runs 15 residues. Trimming at V came to 5 bases and at J to 0 bases, leaving 8 bases not matched to a gene. CDR3 in amino acids: CASSQTGVSSYEQYF. The CDR3, as DNA: TGCGCCAGCAGTCAAACAGGGGTGAGCTCCTACGAGCAGTACTTC.

V and J are TRBV2 and TRBJ2-1; 11 bases agree with TRBD2. CDR3 length equals 15 residues. V lost 6 bases to trimming and J lost 8 bases; unmatched junction nucleotides: 9. Germline-derived CDR1 and CDR2 are SNHLY and FYNNEI. CDR3 nucleotides: TGTGCCAGCAGGCCCACTAGCGGGGGCGGGGATGAGCAGTTCTTC. Its translation is CASRPTSGGGDEQFF.

This chain joins TRBV7-9 and TRBJ2-5; 9 nucleotides match TRBD1. Germline values: CDR1 SEHNR, CDR2 FQNEAQ (reference sequence). The V and J ends lost 6 bases and 3 bases, in that order; junction bases with no gene match: 5. This CDR3 contains 14 residues. The CDR3 coding sequence is TGTGCCAGCAGTCCAACAGGGGGCGAAGAGACCCAGTACTTC. Translation: CASSPTGGEETQYF.

The J gene is TRBJ1-2, the V gene TRBV7-3, with D maybe TRBD1 (5 bases). Trimming removed 5 bases at V and 6 bases at J, with 16 bases between. The CDR3 is made up of 14 amino acids. CDR1 is SGHTA, CDR2 FQGTGA, per germline. This CDR3 is CASSPMGGNHGYTF. CDR3 DNA sequence: TGTGCCAGCAGCCCTATGGGGGGTAATCATGGCTACACCTTC.

V gene TRBV6-1 combines with J gene TRBJ2-7; 7 positions agree with TRBD2. This CDR3 has 14 residues. Per germline, CDR1 MNHNS and CDR2 SASEGT. V lost 7 bases to trimming and J lost 3 bases; unmatched junction nucleotides: 9. The CDR3 loop reads CASTYSGTNYEQYF. CDR3 coding DNA: TGTGCCAGCACCTATTCCGGGACTAACTACGAGCAGTACTTC.

CDR3 sequence reads: CASTSSSGGSYEQYF. CDR3 nucleotides: TGTGCCAGCACCTCCAGTAGCGGGGGATCCTACGAGCAGTACTTC. The rearrangement links TRBV7-2 to TRBJ2-7; 9 positions match TRBD2. V lost 7 bases, J lost 1 base, and 8 bases stayed unmatched. Germline V gene lookup returns CDR1 SGHTA and CDR2 FQGNSA. The CDR3 sequence is 15 residues long.

This CDR3 is CASSSVNTEAFF. As DNA, the CDR3 is TGTGCCAGCAGCTCGGTGAACACTGAAGCTTTCTTT. This chain connects TRBV7-9 to TRBJ1-1; D is uncertain. The V and J ends lost 4 bases and 0 bases respectively, with 3 bases between them. CDR1 is SEHNR and CDR2 is FQNEAQ in the germline V gene (reference sequence). The length of the CDR3 is 12 residues. Using reference TRBV7-9 and TRBJ1-1 for the parts outside the CDR3, the full variable domain is DTGVSQNPRHKITKRGQNVTFRCDPISEHNRLYWYRQTLGQGPEFLTYFQNEAQLEKSRLLSDRFSAERPKGSFSTLEIQRTEQGDSAMYLCASSSVNTEAFFGQGTRLTVV.

The J gene is TRBJ1-5, the V gene TRBV4-1, with 12 bases fitting TRBD1. The CDR3 sequence is 18 residues long. Germline CDR1 is MGHRA and CDR2 is YSYEKL. Trimming removed 0 bases from V and 7 bases from J; junction bases left unmatched: 10. This CDR3 is CASSQDRWDRGRGQPQHF. The CDR3 DNA follows: TGCGCCAGCAGCCAAGATCGATGGGACAGGGGGCGCGGGCAGCCCCAGCATTTT.

This clone came up a few times. The CDR3 DNA reads as TGTGCCAGCAGCATTAACTATAATTCACCCCTCCACTTT. This codes for CASSINYNSPLHF. This chain connects TRBV9 to TRBJ1-6; D remains unclear. The CDR3 totals 13 residues. V was clipped by 4 bases and J by 3 bases, with 5 bases between them. Per the germline V gene, CDR1 is SGDLS and CDR2 is YYNGEE.

The V gene is TRBV27, the J gene TRBJ2-3; tentative D call: TRBD2 (5 bases). The CDR3 sequence is 16 residues long. Germline lookup yields CDR1 MNHEY and CDR2 SMNVEV (reference sequence). V gave up 7 bases and J gave up 1 base, with 18 bases separating them. CDR3 amino acids: CASTPWETAGTDTQYF. CDR3 nucleotide sequence: TGTGCCAGCACCCCTTGGGAGACCGCAGGCACAGATACGCAGTATTTT.

V usage is TRBV6-5 and J usage is TRBJ2-1; 10 bases map to TRBD1. The ends lost 6 bases at V and 4 bases at J; junction bases unmatched: 3. This CDR3 spans 14 amino acids. The germline V gene encodes CDR1 MNHEY and CDR2 SVGAGI. The CDR3 sequence: CASSDRGRYNEQFF. CDR3 coding DNA: TGTGCCAGCAGCGACAGGGGGCGATACAATGAGCAGTTCTTC.

The chain uses TRBV27 and TRBJ1-5; D might be TRBD1 (5 bases). This CDR3 comprises 14 residues. Germline V gene lookup returns CDR1 MNHEY and CDR2 SMNVEV (reference sequence). V was cut by 9 bases and J by 3 bases, with 15 bases left in between. CDR3 bases: TGTGCCAGTAACCCTACAGGATTCAATCAGCCCCAGCATTTT. It encodes CASNPTGFNQPQHF.

This chain links TRBV7-6 with TRBJ2-2; TRBD2 agrees at 9 bases. This CDR3 spans 17 amino acids. Germline V gene sequence: CDR1 SGHVS, CDR2 FNYEAQ. V dropped 1 base and J dropped 2; count of bases not matched to a gene: 5. The CDR3 DNA reads TGTGCCAGCAGCTTAGAACGTAGCGGGGGAAACACCGGGGAGCTGTTTTTT. Translation gives CASSLERSGGNTGELFF.

This chain joins TRBV4-1 and TRBJ2-7; no definite D call. The CDR3 is 15 amino acids. Deletions cut 0 bases from V and 0 bases from J, with 9 bases between. In germline, CDR1 is MGHRA, CDR2 YSYEKL. The CDR3 coding sequence is TGCGCCAGCAGCCAAGATTCTCCAGGCTCCTACGAGCAGTACTTC. Encoded protein: CASSQDSPGSYEQYF.